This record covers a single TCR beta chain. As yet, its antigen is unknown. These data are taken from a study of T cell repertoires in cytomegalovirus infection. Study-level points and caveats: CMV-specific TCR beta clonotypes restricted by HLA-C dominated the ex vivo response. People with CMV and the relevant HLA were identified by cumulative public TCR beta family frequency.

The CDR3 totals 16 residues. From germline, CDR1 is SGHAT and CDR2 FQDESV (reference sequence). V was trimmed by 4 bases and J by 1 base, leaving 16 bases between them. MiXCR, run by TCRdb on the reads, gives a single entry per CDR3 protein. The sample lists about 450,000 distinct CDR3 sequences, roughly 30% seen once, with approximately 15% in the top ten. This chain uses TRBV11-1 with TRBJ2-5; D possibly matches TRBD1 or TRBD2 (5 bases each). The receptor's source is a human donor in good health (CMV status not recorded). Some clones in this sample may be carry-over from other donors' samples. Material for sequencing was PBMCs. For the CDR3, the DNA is TGTGCCAGCAGCTCCCGACGGGCAGGGAGCCAAGAGACCCAGTACTTC. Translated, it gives CASSSRRAGSQETQYF.